This T cell receptor (beta chain) stems from a study of T cells in Graves' hyperthyroidism and ophthalmopathy. The diagnoses drew upon clinical symptoms, serum thyroxine and TRAb, thyroid ultrasound and orbital computed tomography. With 0 bases removed from V and 0 bases from J, the gap between germline ends came to 12 bases. The CDR3 consists of 16 residues. Germline CDR1 reads DFQATT; CDR2 reads SNEGSKA (reference sequence). Regions amplified from RNA transcripts were the TCR beta CDR3 regions. During a first-round RT-PCR of the TCR CDR3, the HTBI primer set was used. TCRdb independently ran MiXCR on the multiplex PCR reads; one entry per CDR3 protein. The sample contains more than 350,000 distinct CDR3 sequences, around 14% of which appear only once. This clonotype has a count of ten or more. Its target is not known. Findings of the study overall: Ophthalmopathy stood apart from stable hyperthyroidism in a 13 V-J model. Among clonotypes expanded in thyroid above 0.001, most were also found in blood.

Sequencing was performed on blood. The source of this sequence is a woman under 40 with Graves' hyperthyroidism. The chain uses TRBV20-1 and TRBJ2-1; D not certain. CDR3 amino acids: CSARDKALSSYNEQFF. The CDR3 nucleotides are TGCAGTGCTAGAGATAAGGCGCTGAGCTCCTACAATGAGCAGTTCTTC.